Detailed here is one T cell receptor beta chain. Its antigen is not identified. This sample is part of a study of OX40 agonist ivuxolimab in advanced cancers. Study-level points and caveats: Both CD4+ and CD8+ T cell populations in blood had undergone clonal expansion by week 6 at 0.1 to 3.0 mg/kg. On average, CD8+ T cells showed a greater number of expanded clones than CD4+.

Trimming shortened V by 1 base and J by 6 bases, and 6 bases separated the two germline ends. The CDR3 consists of 12 residues. From germline, CDR1 is SGHDT and CDR2 YYEEEE. Libraries were prepared by immunoSEQ multiplex PCR; TCRdb keeps only in-frame clonotypes and omits some of them. The data show 75,000 to 95,000 clones, more than 70% seen once. The TCR originated in an adult with an advanced solid tumor such as melanoma, head and neck, liver or kidney cancer. This chain links TRBV5-6 with TRBJ2-3; no clear D. The source material was CD4+ or CD8+ T cells sorted from blood, sampled in a trial of the OX40 agonist ivuxolimab. In DNA, the CDR3 is TGTGCCAGCAGCTTGAGGTGGGATACGCAGTATTTT. Translating gives CASSLRWDTQYF.